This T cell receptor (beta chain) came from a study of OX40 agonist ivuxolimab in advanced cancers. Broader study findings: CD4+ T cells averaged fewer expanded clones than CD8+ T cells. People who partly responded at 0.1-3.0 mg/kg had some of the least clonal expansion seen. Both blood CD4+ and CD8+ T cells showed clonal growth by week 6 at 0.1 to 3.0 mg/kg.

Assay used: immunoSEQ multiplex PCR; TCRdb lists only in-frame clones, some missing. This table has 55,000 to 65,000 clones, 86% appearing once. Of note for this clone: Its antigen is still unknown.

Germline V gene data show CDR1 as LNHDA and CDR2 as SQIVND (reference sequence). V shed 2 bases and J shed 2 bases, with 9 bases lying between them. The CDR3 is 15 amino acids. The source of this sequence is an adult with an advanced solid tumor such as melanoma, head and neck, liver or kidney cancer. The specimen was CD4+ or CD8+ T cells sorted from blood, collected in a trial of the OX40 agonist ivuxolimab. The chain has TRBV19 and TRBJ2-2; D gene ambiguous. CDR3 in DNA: TGTGCCAGTAGTATATCCCCAGCAAACACCGGGGAGCTGTTTTTT. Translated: CASSISPANTGELFF.